Below are 31 T cell receptor beta chains sequenced from a single sample in a study of T-cell memory formation after mild COVID-19 (TCRdb year 2021). Library method: 5' RACE. Sequencer: Illumina NovaSeq 6000. TCRdb's own reprocessing of the public reads used fastp at Q25 and MiXCR and kept productive beta chains. Rows with one shared CDR3 protein collapse into an entry with the most common genes and DNA. The sample data list approximately 100,000 distinct CDR3 sequences, and approximately 12% of these were observed just once. The ten biggest clones cover approximately 40% of the sample. The sample taken for sequencing was PBMCs or a T cell subset sorted from them (not recorded which). These receptors were taken from a man aged 18 to 30 who had mild COVID-19 (a few samples of this study predate the infection). The sample titles of this study are shuffled in the database, so cell type and time point are left out; the donor was told from shared clones.

V is TRBV29-1 and J is TRBJ1-1, with TRBD1 as a possible D gene (6 bases). Germline V lookup: CDR1 SQVTM, CDR2 ANQGSEA. Trimming removed 7 bases from V and 2 bases from J, with 8 bases in between. This CDR3 comprises 11 residues. CDR3 in amino acids: CSGTANTEAFF. The CDR3 bases are TGCAGCGGGACAGCAAACACTGAAGCTTTCTTT.

This clonotype was detected only a few times. The chain employs TRBV7-9 and TRBJ1-1, with D possibly TRBD1 on 6 matching bases. Germline loops: CDR1 SEHNR, CDR2 FQNEAQ (reference sequence). The CDR3 contains 15 residues. Trimming cost V 5 bases and J 6 bases, with 19 bases left between them. In DNA form, the CDR3 reads TGTGCCAGCAGCGCGCCCGCGGGGGCGCTCCCTGAAGCTTTCTTT. Encoded protein: CASSAPAGALPEAFF.

The genes are TRBV2 and TRBJ1-1; D not certain. The CDR3 covers 14 residues. Germline V gene lookup returns CDR1 SNHLY and CDR2 FYNNEI. The germline V and J ends were trimmed by 2 bases and 1 base, with 8 bases remaining between them. The CDR3 nucleotides are TGTGCCAGCAGTGAAATTAATCGGAACACTGAAGCTTTCTTT. This codes for CASSEINRNTEAFF. Drawing the rest from reference TRBV2 and TRBJ1-1, the complete variable domain is EPEVTQTPSHQVTQMGQEVILRCVPISNHLYFYWYRQILGQKVEFLVSFYNNEISEKSEIFDDQFSVERPDGSNFTLKIRSTKLEDSAMYFCASSEINRNTEAFFGQGTRLTVV.

This clonotype was picked up many times. The chain combines TRBV11-2 with TRBJ2-3; D is ambiguous. The ends were cut back, 5 bases at V and 1 base at J, with 7 bases in the middle. Germline V gene data show CDR1 as SGHAT and CDR2 as FQNNGV. The CDR3 covers 13 residues. CDR3 nucleotides: TGTGCCAGCAGCCCCTACGGCACAGATACGCAGTATTTT. Its protein product is CASSPYGTDTQYF.

J is TRBJ2-1 and V is TRBV28; 11 nucleotides match TRBD2. The CDR3 loop spans 16 amino acids. CDR1 is MDHEN and CDR2 is SYDVKM in the germline V gene. Trimming cost V 6 bases and J 6 bases; bases outside gene matches: 10. CDR3 DNA: TGTGCCAGCAGATCCCGACTAGCGGGGACACGCAATGAGCAGTTCTTC. It specifies CASRSRLAGTRNEQFF.

This clonotype was recorded a few times. The rearrangement joins TRBV7-9 to TRBJ2-7; D may match TRBD1 or TRBD2 (5 bases each). The length of the CDR3 is 15 residues. The germline gives CDR1 SEHNR, CDR2 FQNEAQ (reference sequence). The V end lost 2 bases, the J end lost 2 bases, and 13 bases lay between the germline ends. The DNA for the CDR3 is TGTGCCAGCAGCTTAACCGGGGACCCCACCTACGAGCAGTACGTC. Its translation: CASSLTGDPTYEQYV.

This clonotype was observed many times. The chain recombines TRBV7-8 with TRBJ2-7; 8 bases fit TRBD1. The ends lost 5 bases at V and 2 bases at J; junction bases unmatched: 5. Germline CDR1 SGHVS, CDR2 FQNEAQ. The CDR3 totals 14 residues. CDR3 amino acids: CASSPQGETYEQYF. CDR3 coding DNA: TGTGCCAGCAGCCCACAGGGGGAAACCTACGAGCAGTACTTC. The full variable domain, its missing parts supplied by reference TRBV7-8 and TRBJ2-7, is GAGVSQSPRYKVAKRGQDVALRCDPISGHVSLFWYQQALGQGPEFLTYFQNEAQLDKSGLPSDRFFAERPEGSVSTLKIQRTQQEDSAVYLCASSPQGETYEQYFGPGTRLTVT.

This CDR3 reads CASSKTGTTSTDTQYF. In DNA form, the CDR3 reads TGTGCCAGCAGTAAGACAGGGACTACTAGCACAGATACGCAGTATTTT. V usage is TRBV7-9 and J usage is TRBJ2-3; D possibly uses TRBD1 or TRBD2 (7 bases each). CDR3 size: 16 residues. Germline V lookup: CDR1 SEHNR, CDR2 FQNEAQ (reference sequence). V was cut by 6 bases and J by 0 bases, with 16 bases left in between.

The genes are TRBV7-2 and TRBJ1-6, with D possibly matching TRBD1 (6 bases). Germline lookup yields CDR1 SGHTA and CDR2 FQGNSA. With 4 bases removed from V and 8 bases from J, the gap between germline ends came to 21 bases. The CDR3 runs 17 residues. This chain's CDR3 is CASSSPRQGRRDSPLHF. The CDR3, as DNA: TGTGCCAGCAGCTCCCCGCGGCAGGGGCGTCGAGATTCACCCCTCCACTTT. The variable domain in full, with the rest retrieved from reference TRBV7-2 and TRBJ1-6, is GAGVSQSPSNKVTEKGKDVELRCDPISGHTALYWYRQSLGQGLEFLIYFQGNSAPDKSGLPSDRFSAERTGGSVSTLTIQRTQQEDSAVYLCASSSPRQGRRDSPLHFGNGTRLTVT.

The chain is built from TRBV7-2 and TRBJ1-2; maybe TRBD1 (5 bases). The V gene's germline CDR1 is SGHTA and CDR2 FQGNSA. Trimming shortened V by 4 bases and J by 8 bases, and 14 bases separated the two germline ends. The CDR3 is made up of 13 amino acids. The CDR3 is CASSSFQGTGYTF. As DNA, the CDR3 is TGTGCCAGCAGCTCGTTCCAGGGTACCGGCTACACCTTC.

This clonotype was counted at least ten times. The gene calls are TRBV6-5 and TRBJ2-1, with 11 bases identical to TRBD2. V shed 6 bases and J 7 bases; nucleotides not matched to a gene: 8. Germline V gene sequence: CDR1 MNHEY, CDR2 SVGAGI. The CDR3 is 15 residues long. This CDR3 reads CASSLAGGPGNEQFF. The CDR3 coding sequence is TGTGCCAGCAGCCTAGCGGGGGGCCCAGGGAATGAGCAGTTCTTC.

DNA for the CDR3: TGTGCCAGCAGTACCATCCGGGACAGCCCTTACGAGCAGTACGTC. The encoded protein is CASSTIRDSPYEQYV. The chain joins TRBV28 to TRBJ2-7; 7 bases match TRBD1. Trimming took 5 bases from V and 4 from J; bases not matched to a gene: 11. Germline assignment: CDR1 MDHEN and CDR2 SYDVKM. The CDR3 contains 15 residues.

V gene TRBV28 combines with J gene TRBJ2-7, with D possibly TRBD1 on 5 matching bases. In germline, CDR1 is MDHEN, CDR2 SYDVKM. This CDR3 comprises 13 residues. Trimming removed 4 bases from V and 3 bases from J, with 10 bases in between. CDR3 sequence: CASSSRDFYEQYV. In DNA form, the CDR3 reads TGTGCCAGCAGTTCCAGGGATTTCTACGAGCAGTACGTC.

The chain recombines TRBV28 with TRBJ2-3; TRBD1 matches at 8 bases. The CDR3 spans 14 residues. With 6 bases clipped from V and 5 bases from J, the junction kept 7 bases outside the gene matches. Germline V gene sequence: CDR1 MDHEN, CDR2 SYDVKM. The CDR3 DNA reads as TGTGCCAGCAGGGGGACAGGCTACCGAGATACGCAGTATTTT. It encodes CASRGTGYRDTQYF.

The sample holds a few counts of this clonotype. The chain links TRBV9 to TRBJ1-1; possible D gene TRBD1, 5 bases. Trimming shortened V by 4 bases and J by 3 bases, and 16 bases separated the two germline ends. Germline V CDR1 and CDR2: SGDLS, YYNGEE. CDR3 size: 15 residues. CDR3: CASSKNRRGDTEAFF. The CDR3 DNA is TGTGCCAGCAGCAAGAACAGGCGGGGGGACACTGAAGCTTTCTTT.

A few counts support this clonotype. The chain has TRBV4-1 and TRBJ1-2, with 7 bases that match TRBD1. The V segment lost 2 bases and the J segment 8 bases; nucleotides outside the gene matches: 14. The CDR3 extends over 16 amino acids. The germline CDR1 and CDR2 sequences are MGHRA and YSYEKL. The CDR3 spells CASSQPQGDRAGGYTF. CDR3 DNA sequence: TGCGCCAGCAGCCAACCCCAAGGTGACAGGGCGGGGGGCTACACCTTC.

There are a few counts of this clonotype. V usage is TRBV27 and J usage is TRBJ1-1; D call uncertain. CDR3 size: 15 residues. Per the germline V gene, CDR1 is MNHEY and CDR2 is SMNVEV (reference sequence). Trimming shortened V by 3 bases and J by 5 bases, and 16 bases separated the two germline ends. DNA of the CDR3: TGTGCCAGCAGTTTTTCCCCACTTGTGAGGACTGAAGCTTTCTTT. Translating it yields CASSFSPLVRTEAFF.

Ten or more counts support this clonotype. The V call is TRBV12-3 or TRBV12-4, the J call TRBJ1-6; maybe TRBD1 (6 bases). CDR3 length equals 16 residues. Between the trimmed V and J ends, which lost 6 bases and 2 bases, there was a span of 14 bases. The CDR3 sequence is CASSPRGDTYNSPLHF. CDR3 sequence (DNA): TGTGCCAGCAGCCCGAGGGGGGATACCTATAATTCACCCCTCCACTTT.

In this sample, this clonotype turned up a few times. The chain has TRBV5-1 and TRBJ2-1; TRBD2 might be the D (6 bases). Germline CDR1 and CDR2: SGHRS and YFSETQ. Between the trimmed V and J ends, which lost 4 bases and 2 bases, there was a span of 13 bases. The CDR3 has 15 residues. CDR3 bases: TGCGCCAGCAGCCGGAGTAGCGGAACCTACAATGAGCAGTTCTTC. Its protein is CASSRSSGTYNEQFF.

This clonotype was recorded at least ten times. The chain combines TRBV5-1 with TRBJ2-1, with 8 positions matching TRBD1. With V trimmed by 0 bases and J by 15 bases, 8 bases remained unmatched. This CDR3 contains 13 residues. CDR1 and CDR2 (germline): SGHRS, YFSETQ. This CDR3 is CASSLVDEQGAFF. The CDR3 DNA is TGCGCCAGCAGCTTGGTCGACGAGCAGGGGGCGTTCTTC. Full variable domain (outside the CDR3, taken from reference TRBV5-1 and TRBJ2-1): KAGVTQTPRYLIKTRGQQVTLSCSPISGHRSVSWYQQTPGQGLQFLFEYFSETQRNKGNFPGRFSGRQFSNSRSEMNVSTLELGDSALYLCASSLVDEQGAFFGPGTRLTVL.

This clonotype was seen more than once but under ten times. The chain is built from TRBV5-5 and TRBJ2-1; 8 bases align to TRBD2. V was clipped by 5 bases and J by 4 bases; unmatched bases: 8. Germline V gives CDR1 SGHKS, CDR2 YYEKEE (reference sequence). The CDR3 has 15 amino acids. The CDR3, as DNA: TGTGCCAGCAGGGTCGTAGCGGGGACTTACAATGAGCAGTTCTTC. Translation gives CASRVVAGTYNEQFF.

CDR3 in amino acids: CASSSAIGEQFF. CDR3 in DNA: TGTGCCAGCAGCTCCGCCATCGGGGAGCAGTTCTTC. V is TRBV7-9 and J is TRBJ2-1; D is unresolved. This CDR3 region has 12 residues. Germline CDR1 is SEHNR and CDR2 is FQNEAQ (reference sequence). V dropped 4 bases and J dropped 10 bases, with 11 bases sitting between them.

This clonotype came up a few times. The gene calls are TRBV28 and TRBJ2-3; 13 positions match TRBD2. Germline trimming cut 4 bases from V and 3 bases from J; bases unmatched to any gene: 7. Germline V gene lookup returns CDR1 MDHEN and CDR2 SYDVKM. The CDR3 totals 17 residues. CDR3 protein: CASSSSLAGGMTDTQYF. The CDR3 bases are TGTGCCAGCAGTTCCTCACTAGCGGGGGGGATGACAGATACGCAGTATTTT.

V usage is TRBV29-1 and J usage is TRBJ2-1, with D hard to call. V lost 7 bases, J lost 7 bases, and 23 bases lay in between. Germline-derived CDR1 and CDR2 are SQVTM and ANQGSEA. The length of the CDR3 is 15 residues. Written as DNA, the CDR3 is TGCAGCGCCCGACCGAGAGTAGGGTGGAAGAATGAGCAGTTCTTC. It yields the protein CSARPRVGWKNEQFF.

The rearrangement links TRBV3-2 to TRBJ1-1; TRBD1, the table's D call, lacks a check against the DNA. TRBV3-2 is given as a pseudogene. The CDR3 loop spans 16 amino acids. CDR3 protein: CASSQARDRQNTEAFF. In DNA form, the CDR3 reads TGTGCCAGCAGCCAGGCCAGGGACAGACAGAACACTGAAGCTTTCTTT.

The chain is built from TRBV19 and TRBJ1-6; D might be TRBD1 (6 bases). The germline CDR1 and CDR2 sequences are LNHDA and SQIVND (reference sequence). Trimming cost V 6 bases and J 7 bases, with 16 bases left between them. The CDR3 is made up of 15 amino acids. CDR3 DNA sequence: TGTGCCAGTAGGGAAACAGGGTCTCGGAATTCACCCCTCCACTTT. Residues: CASRETGSRNSPLHF.

In this sample, this clonotype turned up a few times. The genes are TRBV7-9 and TRBJ2-1, with a weak D call TRBD2 (5 bases). V lost 2 bases, J lost 6 bases, and 20 bases lay in between. Germline V CDR1 and CDR2: SEHNR, FQNEAQ (reference sequence). CDR3 length: 17 amino acids. The DNA of the CDR3 is TGTGCCAGCAGCTTAACCGGAGGACGGACCCATGGCAATGAGCAGTTCTTC. Translated: CASSLTGGRTHGNEQFF.

This clonotype was counted only a few times. The chain links TRBV7-9 to TRBJ2-5; D might be TRBD1 or TRBD2, each matching 5 bases. The CDR3 is made up of 17 amino acids. Trimming removed 2 bases from V and 2 bases from J, with 18 bases in between. CDR1 and CDR2 (germline): SEHNR, FQNEAQ (reference sequence). The CDR3 DNA reads as TGTGCCAGCAGCTTATTAGCTTTGGGGGTCGAGCAAGAGACCCAGTACTTC. Its protein is CASSLLALGVEQETQYF.

This clonotype was detected only a few times. The V call is TRBV4-2, the J call TRBJ2-7; tentatively, D is TRBD2 (7 bases). The V gene lost 4 bases and the J gene lost 2 bases, with 15 bases spanning the gap. Germline lookup yields CDR1 LGHNA and CDR2 YNFKEQ. The CDR3 has 15 amino acids. The CDR3 sequence is CASSPEDGGPYEQYF. For the CDR3, the DNA is TGTGCCAGCAGCCCCGAGGACGGGGGGCCCTACGAGCAGTACTTC.

There are a few counts of this clonotype. The chain uses TRBV12-3 or TRBV12-4 and TRBJ1-5; 7 bases map to TRBD1. This CDR3 contains 14 residues. Unmatched junction bases numbered 7, after V lost 9 bases and J lost 2 bases. The CDR3: CASRQGDGNQPQHF. CDR3 DNA sequence: TGTGCCAGTCGACAGGGTGACGGCAATCAGCCCCAGCATTTT.

The chain couples TRBV4-2 to TRBJ2-7, with 9 positions matching TRBD2. The V and J ends lost 0 bases and 3 bases, in that order; junction bases with no gene match: 6. Germline values: CDR1 LGHNA, CDR2 YNFKEQ. This CDR3 is 16 amino acids long. CDR3 sequence reads: CASSQEGSGGLYEQYF. CDR3 DNA sequence: TGTGCCAGCAGCCAAGAGGGTAGCGGGGGTCTCTACGAGCAGTACTTC.